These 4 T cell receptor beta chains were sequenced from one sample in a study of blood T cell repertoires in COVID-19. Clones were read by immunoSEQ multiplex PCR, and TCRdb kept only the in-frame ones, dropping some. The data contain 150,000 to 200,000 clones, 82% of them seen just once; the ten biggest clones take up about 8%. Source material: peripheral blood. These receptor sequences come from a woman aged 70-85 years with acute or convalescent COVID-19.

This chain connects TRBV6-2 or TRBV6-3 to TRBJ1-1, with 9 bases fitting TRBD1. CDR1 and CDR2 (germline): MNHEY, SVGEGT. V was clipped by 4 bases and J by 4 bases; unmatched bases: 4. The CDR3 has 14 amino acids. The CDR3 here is CASSFSTGGTEAFF. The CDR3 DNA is TGTGCCAGCAGTTTCTCGACAGGGGGCACTGAAGCTTTCTTT.

The CDR3 spells CASSLQGSGYTF. Written as DNA, the CDR3 is TGTGCCAGCAGTTTGCAGGGGTCTGGCTACACCTTC. The chain uses TRBV28 and TRBJ1-2, with D possibly being TRBD1 (6 bases). Germline-derived CDR1 and CDR2 are MDHEN and SYDVKM. V lost 3 bases and J 7 bases, leaving 9 bases between the germline ends. There are 12 residues in the CDR3.

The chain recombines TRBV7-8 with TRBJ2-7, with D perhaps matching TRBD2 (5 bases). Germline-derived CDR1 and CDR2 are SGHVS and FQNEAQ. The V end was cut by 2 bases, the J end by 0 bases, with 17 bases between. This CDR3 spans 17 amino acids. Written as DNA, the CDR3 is TGTGCCAGCAGCTTAACTACCGGGAAGATGAGCTCCTACGAGCAGTACTTC. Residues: CASSLTTGKMSSYEQYF.

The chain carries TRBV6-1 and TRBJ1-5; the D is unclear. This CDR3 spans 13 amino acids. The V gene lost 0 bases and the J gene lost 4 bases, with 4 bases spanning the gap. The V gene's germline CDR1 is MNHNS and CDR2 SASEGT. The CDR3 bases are TGTGCCAGCAGTGAAGCTAGAAATCAGCCCCAGCATTTT. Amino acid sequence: CASSEARNQPQHF.